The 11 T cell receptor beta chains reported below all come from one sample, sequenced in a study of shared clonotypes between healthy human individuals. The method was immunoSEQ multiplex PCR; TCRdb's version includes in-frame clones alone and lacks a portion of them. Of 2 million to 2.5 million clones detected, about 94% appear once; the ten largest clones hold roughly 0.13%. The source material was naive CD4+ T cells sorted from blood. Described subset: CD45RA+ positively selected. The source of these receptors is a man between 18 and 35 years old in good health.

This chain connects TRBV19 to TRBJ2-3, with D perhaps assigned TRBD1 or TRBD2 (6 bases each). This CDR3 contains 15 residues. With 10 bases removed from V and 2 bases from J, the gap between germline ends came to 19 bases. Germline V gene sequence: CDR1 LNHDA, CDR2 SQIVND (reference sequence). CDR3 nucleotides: TGTGCCACCGGGACGGGGGCCTCTAACACAGATACGCAGTATTTT. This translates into CATGTGASNTDTQYF.

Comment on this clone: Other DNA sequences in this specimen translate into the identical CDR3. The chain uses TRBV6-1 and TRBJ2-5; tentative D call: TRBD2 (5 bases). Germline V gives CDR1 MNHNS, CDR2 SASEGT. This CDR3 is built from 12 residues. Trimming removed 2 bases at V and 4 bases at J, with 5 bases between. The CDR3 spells CASSERGETQYF. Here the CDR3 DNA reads TGTGCCAGCAGTGAACGGGGAGAGACCCAGTACTTC.

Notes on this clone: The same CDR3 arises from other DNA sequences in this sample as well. Here the CDR3 reads CASSQGLGGSYEQYF. For the CDR3, the DNA is TGCGCCAGCAGCCAGGGACTGGGCGGCTCCTACGAGCAGTACTTC. The V gene is TRBV4-3, the J gene TRBJ2-7; tentative D call: TRBD2 (6 bases). The CDR3 totals 15 residues. Germline V gives CDR1 LGHNA, CDR2 YSLEER. Trimming took 3 bases from V and 0 from J, leaving 12 bases between them.

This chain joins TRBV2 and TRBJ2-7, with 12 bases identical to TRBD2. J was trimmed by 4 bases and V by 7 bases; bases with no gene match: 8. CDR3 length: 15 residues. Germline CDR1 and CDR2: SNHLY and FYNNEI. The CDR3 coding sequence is TGTGCCAGCACTGCACCGACTAGCGGGAGTTACGAGCAGTACTTC. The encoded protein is CASTAPTSGSYEQYF.

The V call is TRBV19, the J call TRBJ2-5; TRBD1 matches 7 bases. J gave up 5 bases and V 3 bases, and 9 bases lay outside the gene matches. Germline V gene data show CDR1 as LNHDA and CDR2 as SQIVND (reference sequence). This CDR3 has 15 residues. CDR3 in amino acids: CASSMVPGGRETQYF. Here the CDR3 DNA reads TGTGCCAGTAGTATGGTCCCAGGGGGTAGGGAGACCCAGTACTTC.

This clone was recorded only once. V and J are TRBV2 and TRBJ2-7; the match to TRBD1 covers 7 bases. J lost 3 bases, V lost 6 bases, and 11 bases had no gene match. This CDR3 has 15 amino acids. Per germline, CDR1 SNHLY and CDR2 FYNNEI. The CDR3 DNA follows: TGTGCCAGCAGGGCTACCGGGACAGCAGGCTACGAGCAGTACTTC. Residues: CASRATGTAGYEQYF. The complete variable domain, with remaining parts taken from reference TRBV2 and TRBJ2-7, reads EPEVTQTPSHQVTQMGQEVILRCVPISNHLYFYWYRQILGQKVEFLVSFYNNEISEKSEIFDDQFSVERPDGSNFTLKIRSTKLEDSAMYFCASRATGTAGYEQYFGPGTRLTVT.

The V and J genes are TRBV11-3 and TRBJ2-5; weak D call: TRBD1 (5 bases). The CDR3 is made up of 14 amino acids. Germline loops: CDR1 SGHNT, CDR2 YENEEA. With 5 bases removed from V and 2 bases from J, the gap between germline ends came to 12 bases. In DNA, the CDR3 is TGTGCCAGCAGCCCTGAGGACACTCAAGAGACCCAGTACTTC. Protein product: CASSPEDTQETQYF.

CDR3 sequence reads: CASAGGLETQYF. The DNA of the CDR3 is TGTGCCAGCGCGGGGGGCCTGGAGACCCAGTACTTC. The rearrangement links TRBV6-1 to TRBJ2-5; 8 nucleotides line up with TRBD2. The V and J ends lost 8 bases and 5 bases, in that order; junction bases with no gene match: 4. Germline-derived CDR1 and CDR2 are MNHNS and SASEGT. The CDR3 has 12 amino acids.

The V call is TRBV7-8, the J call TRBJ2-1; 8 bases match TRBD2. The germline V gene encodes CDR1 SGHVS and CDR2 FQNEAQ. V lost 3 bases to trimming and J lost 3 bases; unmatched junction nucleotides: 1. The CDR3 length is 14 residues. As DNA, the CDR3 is TGTGCCAGCAGCTTCGGGACTAGCTACAATGAGCAGTTCTTC. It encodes CASSFGTSYNEQFF.

CDR3: CASGDTRAWETQYF. CDR3 nucleotide sequence: TGCGCCAGCGGGGACACCAGAGCGTGGGAGACCCAGTACTTC. The chain joins TRBV23-1 to TRBJ2-5; tentative D call: TRBD1 (6 bases). TRBV23-1 is an open reading frame whose function is uncertain. The V end lost 8 bases, the J end lost 5 bases, and 18 bases lay between the germline ends. This CDR3 is built from 14 residues.

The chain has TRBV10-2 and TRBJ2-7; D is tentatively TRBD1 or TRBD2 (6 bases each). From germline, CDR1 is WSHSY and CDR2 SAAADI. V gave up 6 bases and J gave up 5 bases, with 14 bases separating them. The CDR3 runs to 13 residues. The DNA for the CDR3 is TGCGCCAGCAGAGAAGGGGGGCGAGACGAGCAGTACTTC. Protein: CASREGGRDEQYF.